This section outlines one TCR beta chain sequence together with its context. No cognate antigen has been identified for it. No qualities accompany the bases; no much larger clone lies one base away. At one collaborating source in Seattle, patients were enrolled during active infection and were followed longitudinally through the course of disease. The collaborating institutions used their own protocols to collect whole blood in K2EDTA tubes. For TCRbeta analysis, collaborators shipped samples in one of three forms: frozen whole blood, isolated PBMCs, or DNA extracted from either of those sample types. This specimen comes from a study of blood T cell repertoires in COVID-19 (dated by TCRdb to between 2020 and 2021). Background for the entire study: Samples from collaborators originated in the United States, Italy and Spain and spanned both the acute and convalescent phases of COVID-19. The prospective study material was composed of cDNA or gDNA derived from T cells, B-cell-depleted T cells, or PBMCs. Subjects who had been exposed to COVID-19, were actively infected with it, or had recovered from it provided the deeply sampled blood TCRbeta repertoires that made up the dataset. The repertoires were released in a freely available public database meant as a resource for research on the immune response to SARS-CoV-2. Samples were obtained from the ongoing ImmuneRACE study (first 160 participants) and from 1,200 or so subjects provided by 6 global collaborators. The sample metadata nearly always contained a de-identified subject ID, COVID-19 status, age in years and sex. HLA class I and class II types, where available, came from metadata supplied by the sample provider rather than from assay-based typing.

Taken from cysteine to phenylalanine, the CDR3 has 17 residues. The entry retains the CDR3 DNA only, 51 bases that are in frame from base 1. The germline V gene sets CDR1 to MDHEN and CDR2 to SYDVKM. Trimmed from V: 5 bases; trimmed from J: 2 bases; junction bases lacking a gene match: 10. TCRbeta CDR3 regions were amplified from genomic DNA by means of the immunoSEQ Assay, a bias-controlled multiplex PCR. In the authors' own workflow: Within the assay, amplification of reference gene primers was used to estimate how many nucleated cells each sample contained. To quantify the absolute abundance of each unique TCRbeta CDR3 rearrangement, sequence reads were collapsed and filtered. For each sample, productive Simpson clonality was calculated by taking the square root of Simpson's diversity index across productive rearrangements. The immuneACCESS repertoire file appears here via TCRdb, limited to in-frame rearrangements. These files lack a portion of the clones; in checked studies, under half of the deficit traces to unresolved V genes, and the cause of the others is not known. D and trimming come from the DNA, and the V and J calls and clone size come from that table. Within this sample are approximately 180,000 clones, with about 85% of them counted one time only. Roughly 20% of the sample comes from the top ten.

Broader findings and caveats from the paper: The quantity of clinical and demographic metadata differed by source and by participant and was supplied without curation.

Recombination linked TRBV28 to TRBJ2-3; the junction holds 10 bases that match TRBD2. The TCR comes from a person aged 70 to 85 with COVID-19, enrolled during active disease. Source material: peripheral blood. The DNA sequence reads TGTGCCAGCAGTACCTATAGCGGGAGGCTTAACACAGATACGCAGTATTTT. The encoded protein is CASSTYSGRLNTDTQYF.